The rows below give T cell receptor beta chains drawn from one sample of a study of low-dose radiotherapy and immunotherapy resistance in tumors. TCRdb independently ran MiXCR on the reads; one entry per CDR3 protein. The data hold about 97,000 distinct CDR3 sequences, with 20% to 25% observed a single time. The sequences come from PBMCs, collected after low-dose radiotherapy plus immunotherapy. These receptors originate from a male donor with prostate cancer. CDR3s include the opening cysteine and the closing phenylalanine or tryptophan. Each record gives: clone size, V gene, J gene, D gene, CDR3 DNA, CDR3 protein. The D gene is left open where the match is weak. Size is omitted from some rows. Given values are once, few, many or a class for expanded clones.

abundance: many; v_gene: TRBV29-1; j_gene: TRBJ1-4; d_gene: NA; CDR3nt: TGCAGCGGGCAGCCCGCAACTAATGAAAAACTGTTTTTT; CDR3aa: CSGQPATNEKLFF
abundance: many; v_gene: TRBV2; j_gene: TRBJ1-5; d_gene: NA; CDR3nt: TGTGCCAGCAGGGGAGAGGAGGGGCAGCCCCAGCATTTT; CDR3aa: CASRGEEGQPQHF
abundance: many; v_gene: TRBV29-1; j_gene: TRBJ1-1; d_gene: TRBD1; CDR3nt: TGCAGCGCCGGTACGGGACAGGGAGGGAGAGGGAACACTGAAGCTTTCTTT; CDR3aa: CSAGTGQGGRGNTEAFF
abundance: many; v_gene: TRBV12-3/TRBV12-4; j_gene: TRBJ2-4; d_gene: NA; CDR3nt: TGTGCCAGCAGTAAGGACTATGAGAACATTCAGTACTTC; CDR3aa: CASSKDYENIQYF
abundance: many; v_gene: TRBV29-1; j_gene: TRBJ1-2; d_gene: TRBD1; CDR3nt: TGCAGCGTGGGGACAGAGAACTATGGCTACACCTTC; CDR3aa: CSVGTENYGYTF
abundance: many; v_gene: TRBV5-1; j_gene: TRBJ2-7; d_gene: NA; CDR3nt: TGCGCCAGCAGCTTGGATGCAGGGCGCGAGCAGTACTTC; CDR3aa: CASSLDAGREQYF
abundance: many; v_gene: TRBV29-1; j_gene: TRBJ2-3; d_gene: NA; CDR3nt: TGCAGCGTTGGGGCAGATACGCAGTATTTT; CDR3aa: CSVGADTQYF
abundance: many; v_gene: TRBV14; j_gene: TRBJ1-1; d_gene: NA; CDR3nt: TGTGCCAGCAGCCAAGGGGGAGTGAACACTGAAGCTTTCTTT; CDR3aa: CASSQGGVNTEAFF
abundance: few; v_gene: TRBV29-1; j_gene: TRBJ1-4; d_gene: TRBD1; CDR3nt: TGCAGCGTCAGACAGGGGAATGGTGCAACTAATGAAAAACTGTTTTTT; CDR3aa: CSVRQGNGATNEKLFF
abundance: many; v_gene: TRBV19; j_gene: TRBJ2-5; d_gene: TRBD1; CDR3nt: TGTGCCAGTAGTCTCAACAGGGGACAAGAGACCCAGTACTTC; CDR3aa: CASSLNRGQETQYF
abundance: few; v_gene: TRBV18; j_gene: TRBJ2-1; d_gene: NA; CDR3nt: TGTGCCAGCTCACCACCGGACGGAGACAATGAGCAGTTCTTC; CDR3aa: CASSPPDGDNEQFF
abundance: many; v_gene: TRBV7-2; j_gene: TRBJ2-1; d_gene: TRBD2; CDR3nt: TGTGCCAGCAGCTTAACTAGCGGGGGGGCCTGGGATGAGCAGTTCTTC; CDR3aa: CASSLTSGGAWDEQFF
abundance: NA; v_gene: TRBV2; j_gene: TRBJ2-3; d_gene: TRBD1; CDR3nt: TGTGCCAGCAGAGACTTCCGACTGGACAGGGGAAGAGCAGATACGCAGTATTTT; CDR3aa: CASRDFRLDRGRADTQYF
abundance: many; v_gene: TRBV5-1; j_gene: TRBJ2-1; d_gene: NA; CDR3nt: TGCGCCAGCAGCTTGGAAACTAGGACGATTAATGAGCAGTTCTTC; CDR3aa: CASSLETRTINEQFF
abundance: many; v_gene: TRBV21-1; j_gene: TRBJ2-7; d_gene: NA; CDR3nt: TGTGCCAGCAGCAGATCCGGGACAGGGGCTTCTTACGAGCAGTACTTC; CDR3aa: CASSRSGTGASYEQYF
abundance: many; v_gene: TRBV7-6; j_gene: TRBJ2-7; d_gene: NA; CDR3nt: TGTGCCAGCAGCCGGTACGACACCCACGAGCAGTACTTC; CDR3aa: CASSRYDTHEQYF
abundance: few; v_gene: TRBV5-5; j_gene: TRBJ1-2; d_gene: NA; CDR3nt: TGTGCCAGCAGCTCGGCGGTGGGTTGGACCTATGGCTACACCTTC; CDR3aa: CASSSAVGWTYGYTF
abundance: many; v_gene: TRBV12-3/TRBV12-4; j_gene: TRBJ2-1; d_gene: NA; CDR3nt: TGTGCCAGCAGTTTCCGGGGACCCAATGAGCAGTTCTTC; CDR3aa: CASSFRGPNEQFF
abundance: many; v_gene: TRBV20-1; j_gene: TRBJ2-2; d_gene: TRBD1; CDR3nt: TGCAGTGCCCGGAGAGGGGGCTTCGGGGAGCTGTTTTTT; CDR3aa: CSARRGGFGELFF
abundance: few; v_gene: TRBV24-1; j_gene: TRBJ2-1; d_gene: TRBD1; CDR3nt: TGTGCCACCAGTGGGGGACAGGGTTTCTACAATGAGCAGTTCTTC; CDR3aa: CATSGGQGFYNEQFF
abundance: many; v_gene: TRBV20-1; j_gene: TRBJ2-2; d_gene: TRBD1; CDR3nt: TGCAGTGCAGGGGGACAGAGGAACACCGGGGAGCTGTTTTTT; CDR3aa: CSAGGQRNTGELFF
abundance: many; v_gene: TRBV20-1; j_gene: TRBJ2-3; d_gene: NA; CDR3nt: TGCAGTGCTAGAGATCCTTCCGCAGATACGCAGTATTTT; CDR3aa: CSARDPSADTQYF
abundance: many; v_gene: TRBV5-5; j_gene: TRBJ2-5; d_gene: TRBD2; CDR3nt: TGTGCCAGCAGCTCGACTAGCGGGGGGTTGGAGACCCAGTACTTC; CDR3aa: CASSSTSGGLETQYF
abundance: many; v_gene: TRBV2; j_gene: TRBJ2-7; d_gene: NA; CDR3nt: TGTGCCAGCAGGGGCAGCGGTAGCGCCTACGAGCAGTACTTC; CDR3aa: CASRGSGSAYEQYF
abundance: NA; v_gene: TRBV5-1; j_gene: TRBJ2-7; d_gene: TRBD1; CDR3nt: TGCGCCAGCAGCCCTCAGGGGGCAGGATACGAGCAGTACTTC; CDR3aa: CASSPQGAGYEQYF
abundance: NA; v_gene: TRBV29-1; j_gene: TRBJ1-5; d_gene: NA; CDR3nt: TGCAGCGTACCAAGCGGGGAAGCAGGGCAGCCCCAGCATTTT; CDR3aa: CSVPSGEAGQPQHF
abundance: few; v_gene: TRBV7-9; j_gene: TRBJ1-4; d_gene: NA; CDR3nt: TGTGCCAGCAGCTCCACGGGGAGTACTAATGAAAAACTGTTTTTT; CDR3aa: CASSSTGSTNEKLFF
abundance: many; v_gene: TRBV3-1; j_gene: TRBJ2-5; d_gene: NA; CDR3nt: TGTGCCAGCAGCCCCTTTGGGGGCGGGGGCCCCCAAGAGACCCAGTACTTC; CDR3aa: CASSPFGGGGPQETQYF
abundance: many; v_gene: TRBV7-9; j_gene: TRBJ1-6; d_gene: NA; CDR3nt: TGTGCCAGCAGCCGACAGAATAATTCACCCCTCCACTTT; CDR3aa: CASSRQNNSPLHF
abundance: many; v_gene: TRBV7-8; j_gene: TRBJ2-7; d_gene: NA; CDR3nt: TGTGCCAGCAGCTACGGAGAAACTAGTCCGGCGTACGAGCAGTACTTC; CDR3aa: CASSYGETSPAYEQYF
abundance: many; v_gene: TRBV3-1; j_gene: TRBJ2-5; d_gene: NA; CDR3nt: TGTGCCAGCAGCCAAGTTTGGGGGCGCCAAGAGACCCAGTACTTC; CDR3aa: CASSQVWGRQETQYF
abundance: many; v_gene: TRBV7-2; j_gene: TRBJ1-6; d_gene: NA; CDR3nt: TGTGCCAGCAGCCAGGGTTCACCCCTCCACTTT; CDR3aa: CASSQGSPLHF
abundance: NA; v_gene: TRBV20-1; j_gene: TRBJ2-5; d_gene: TRBD1; CDR3nt: TGCAGTGCTAGGGGCAACGGACAGGGCGCAGAGACCCAGTACTTC; CDR3aa: CSARGNGQGAETQYF
abundance: many; v_gene: TRBV5-1; j_gene: TRBJ2-1; d_gene: TRBD2; CDR3nt: TGCGCCAGCAGCTTGGCTTACCTGGGGGGGGGGGAAGATGAGCAGTTCTTC; CDR3aa: CASSLAYLGGGEDEQFF
abundance: NA; v_gene: TRBV29-1; j_gene: TRBJ1-1; d_gene: NA; CDR3nt: TGCAGCGCTGGGGGGGGATCAAGGACTGAAGCTTTCTTT; CDR3aa: CSAGGGSRTEAFF
abundance: many; v_gene: TRBV5-1; j_gene: TRBJ2-1; d_gene: TRBD2; CDR3nt: TGCGCCAGCAGCTGGGGGGGACGGGATGAGCAGTTCTTC; CDR3aa: CASSWGGRDEQFF
abundance: many; v_gene: TRBV14; j_gene: TRBJ2-2; d_gene: NA; CDR3nt: TGTGCCAGCAGCCAAGATCGAGCGAACACCGGGGAGCTGTTTTTT; CDR3aa: CASSQDRANTGELFF
abundance: NA; v_gene: TRBV10-3; j_gene: TRBJ1-2; d_gene: TRBD1; CDR3nt: TGTGCCATCAGTGCAGGACAGGCCACCTATGGCTACACCTTC; CDR3aa: CAISAGQATYGYTF
abundance: NA; v_gene: TRBV6-1; j_gene: TRBJ2-5; d_gene: TRBD2; CDR3nt: TGTGCCAGCAGACGACTAGCGGGGGGGCTCCAAGAGACCCAGTACTTC; CDR3aa: CASRRLAGGLQETQYF
abundance: few; v_gene: TRBV12-3/TRBV12-4; j_gene: TRBJ1-1; d_gene: NA; CDR3nt: TGTGCCAGCAATAAGGCCGGGACGGAAGCTTTCTTT; CDR3aa: CASNKAGTEAFF
abundance: many; v_gene: TRBV3-1; j_gene: TRBJ1-1; d_gene: NA; CDR3nt: TGTGCCAGCAGCCAGGGTTTCGGGAACACTGAAGCTTTCTTT; CDR3aa: CASSQGFGNTEAFF
abundance: NA; v_gene: TRBV28; j_gene: TRBJ2-5; d_gene: NA; CDR3nt: TGTGCCAGCAGCCTAAGGCCCGAGACCCAGTACTTC; CDR3aa: CASSLRPETQYF
abundance: many; v_gene: TRBV6-5; j_gene: TRBJ2-2; d_gene: NA; CDR3nt: TGTGCCAGCACCCGGGGGGCGGCCGGGGAGCTGTTTTTT; CDR3aa: CASTRGAAGELFF